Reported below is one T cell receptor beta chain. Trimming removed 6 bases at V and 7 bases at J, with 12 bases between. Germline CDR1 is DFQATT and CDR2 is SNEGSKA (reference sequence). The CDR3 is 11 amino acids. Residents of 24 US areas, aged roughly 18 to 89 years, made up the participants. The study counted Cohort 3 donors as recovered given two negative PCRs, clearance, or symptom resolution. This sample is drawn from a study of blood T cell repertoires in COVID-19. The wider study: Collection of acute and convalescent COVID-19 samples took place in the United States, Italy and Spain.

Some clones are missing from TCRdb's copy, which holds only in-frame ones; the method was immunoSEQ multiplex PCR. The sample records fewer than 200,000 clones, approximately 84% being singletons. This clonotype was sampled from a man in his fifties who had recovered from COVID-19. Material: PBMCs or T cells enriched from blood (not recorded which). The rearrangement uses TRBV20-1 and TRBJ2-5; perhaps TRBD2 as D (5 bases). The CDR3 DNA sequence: TGCAGTGCAGGAGGAAAGGGGACCCAGTACTTC. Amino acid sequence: CSAGGKGTQYF.